What follows are 7 T cell receptor beta chains derived from one specimen sequenced in a study of blood T cells in healthy people across ages. A second about 7 to 11 cycle PCR used barcoded and J-beta primers. A single record per CDR3 protein comes from TCRdb applying MiXCR to the 5' RACE reads. The sample holds some 760,000 distinct CDR3 sequences, 20% to 25% seen once. These data also featured in a second study, about T cells of mothers and their children.

The sample comprised blood. The receptor set was obtained from a boy between 10 and 17 years old in good health.

J is TRBJ2-5 and V is TRBV7-3, with 7 bases aligning to TRBD1. The last part of the DNA fits TRBJ2-1 better; the J call may be wrong. Germline CDR1 and CDR2: SGHTA and FQGTGA. This CDR3 is 15 amino acids long. DNA for the CDR3: TGTGCCAGCAGCTTAACGGGACAGCAGTTCCATGAGCAGTTCTTC. Its translation: CASSLTGQQFHEQFF.

The rearrangement links TRBV6-2 or TRBV6-3 to TRBJ2-1, with a weak D call TRBD1 (6 bases). The length of the CDR3 is 14 residues. Germline V gives CDR1 MNHEY, CDR2 SVGEGT. V lost 7 bases to trimming and J lost 6 bases, with 16 bases between them. In nucleotides, the CDR3 is TGTGCCAGCACCTTTACAGGGTTTTTCAATGAGCAGTTCTTC. Its protein product is CASTFTGFFNEQFF.

The chain couples TRBV6-2 or TRBV6-3 to TRBJ2-3; tentatively, D is TRBD1 (6 bases). Trimming removed 1 base at V and 3 bases at J, with 11 bases between. From germline, CDR1 is MNHEY and CDR2 SVGEGT. The CDR3 spans 15 residues. Here the CDR3 reads CASSYFLGATDTQYF. DNA of the CDR3: TGTGCCAGCAGTTACTTCTTGGGGGCTACAGATACGCAGTATTTT.

The chain joins TRBV12-3 or TRBV12-4 to TRBJ2-5; D perhaps matches TRBD2 (5 bases). This CDR3 region has 15 residues. V shed 3 bases and J shed 3 bases, with 14 bases lying between them. In DNA form, the CDR3 reads TGTGCCAGCAGTTTTGAGGGTTCAGCGGAAGAGACCCAGTACTTC. It yields the protein CASSFEGSAEETQYF.

This clonotype was found a few times. The chain carries TRBV9 and TRBJ1-4, with 9 bases identical to TRBD1. This CDR3 spans 15 amino acids. Germline CDR1 is SGDLS and CDR2 is YYNGEE. Unmatched junction bases numbered 4, after V lost 0 bases and J lost 7 bases. CDR3: CASSVAGGQGEKLFF. The CDR3 DNA reads TGTGCCAGCAGCGTAGCTGGGGGACAGGGTGAAAAACTGTTTTTT.

This clonotype has more than one count but fewer than ten. The V gene is TRBV20-1, the J gene TRBJ2-5, with TRBD2 matching over 16 bases. Near its end, the DNA agrees better with TRBJ2-7, so the J call may be wrong. The germline CDR1 and CDR2 sequences are DFQATT and SNEGSKA (reference sequence). This CDR3 has 17 residues. This CDR3 is CSAGTSGTSGRVYEQYF. The DNA for the CDR3 is TGCAGTGCTGGGACCTCCGGGACTAGCGGGAGGGTTTACGAGCAGTACTTC.

This clonotype was found a few times. The gene calls are TRBV5-1 and TRBJ2-4; 9 bases map to TRBD1. Germline V gives CDR1 SGHRS, CDR2 YFSETQ. The trim removed 1 base at V and 7 bases at J, leaving 9 bases unmatched. This CDR3 has 16 residues. CDR3 sequence reads: CASSLWDRDFENIQYF. The CDR3 DNA reads TGCGCCAGCAGCTTGTGGGACAGGGATTTTGAGAACATTCAGTACTTC.